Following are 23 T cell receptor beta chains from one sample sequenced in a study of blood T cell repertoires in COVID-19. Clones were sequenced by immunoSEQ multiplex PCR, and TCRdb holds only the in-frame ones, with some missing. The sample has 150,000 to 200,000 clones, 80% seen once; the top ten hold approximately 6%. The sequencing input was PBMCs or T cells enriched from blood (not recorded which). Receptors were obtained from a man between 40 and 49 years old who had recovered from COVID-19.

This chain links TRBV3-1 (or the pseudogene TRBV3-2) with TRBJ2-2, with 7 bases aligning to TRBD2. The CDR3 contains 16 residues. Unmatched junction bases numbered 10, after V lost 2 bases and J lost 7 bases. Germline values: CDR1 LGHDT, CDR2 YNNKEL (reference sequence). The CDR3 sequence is CASSQIGAGRGGELFF. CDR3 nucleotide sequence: TGTGCCAGCAGCCAAATAGGAGCGGGGCGGGGCGGGGAGCTGTTTTTT.

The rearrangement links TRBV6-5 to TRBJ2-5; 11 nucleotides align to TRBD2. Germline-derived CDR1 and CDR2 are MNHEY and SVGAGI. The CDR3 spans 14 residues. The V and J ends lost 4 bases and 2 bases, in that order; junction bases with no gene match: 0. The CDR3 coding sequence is TGTGCCAGCAGTTGGACTAGCGGGCAAGAGACCCAGTACTTC. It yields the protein CASSWTSGQETQYF.

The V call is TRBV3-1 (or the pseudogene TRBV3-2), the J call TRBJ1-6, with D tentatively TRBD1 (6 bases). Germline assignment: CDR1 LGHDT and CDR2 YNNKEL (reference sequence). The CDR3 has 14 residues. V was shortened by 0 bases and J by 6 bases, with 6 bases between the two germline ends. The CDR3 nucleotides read TGTGCCAGCAGCCAAGACAGGGGTAATTCACCCCTCCACTTT. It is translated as CASSQDRGNSPLHF.

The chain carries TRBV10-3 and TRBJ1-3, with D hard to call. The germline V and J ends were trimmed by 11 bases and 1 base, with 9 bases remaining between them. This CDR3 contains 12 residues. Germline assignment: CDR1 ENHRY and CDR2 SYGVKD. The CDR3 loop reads CAVLNSGNTIYF. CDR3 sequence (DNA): TGTGCCGTCTTAAATTCTGGAAACACCATATATTTT.

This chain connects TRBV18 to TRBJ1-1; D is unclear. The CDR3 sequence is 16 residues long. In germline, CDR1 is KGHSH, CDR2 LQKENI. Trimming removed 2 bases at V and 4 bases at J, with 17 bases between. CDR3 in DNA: TGTGCCAGCTCACCATCCGAGGCCAGCGGGGTCACTGAAGCTTTCTTT. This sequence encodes CASSPSEASGVTEAFF.

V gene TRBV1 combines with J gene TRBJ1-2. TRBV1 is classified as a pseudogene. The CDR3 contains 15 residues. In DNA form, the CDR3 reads TGCACCAGCAGCCAAGCAACGGAGCGCAACTATGGCTACACCTTC. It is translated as CTSSQATERNYGYTF.

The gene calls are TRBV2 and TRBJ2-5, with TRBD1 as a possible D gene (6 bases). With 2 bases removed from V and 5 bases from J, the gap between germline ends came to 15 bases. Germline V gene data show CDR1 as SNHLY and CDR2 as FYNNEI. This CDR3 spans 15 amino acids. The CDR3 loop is CASSEQGPLLETQYF. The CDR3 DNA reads TGTGCCAGCAGTGAACAGGGGCCACTGTTGGAGACCCAGTACTTC.

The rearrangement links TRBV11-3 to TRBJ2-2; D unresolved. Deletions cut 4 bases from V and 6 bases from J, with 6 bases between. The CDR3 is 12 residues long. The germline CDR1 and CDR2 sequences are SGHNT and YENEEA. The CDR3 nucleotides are TGTGCCAGCAGCTACCAGGCCGGGGAGCTGTTTTTT. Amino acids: CASSYQAGELFF.

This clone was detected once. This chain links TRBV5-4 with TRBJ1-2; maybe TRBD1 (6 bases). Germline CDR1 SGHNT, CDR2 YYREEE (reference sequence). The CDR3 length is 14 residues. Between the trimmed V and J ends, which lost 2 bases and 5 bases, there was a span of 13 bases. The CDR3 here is CASSLGGSRYGYTF. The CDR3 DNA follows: TGTGCCAGCAGCTTAGGGGGATCTAGGTATGGCTACACCTTC.

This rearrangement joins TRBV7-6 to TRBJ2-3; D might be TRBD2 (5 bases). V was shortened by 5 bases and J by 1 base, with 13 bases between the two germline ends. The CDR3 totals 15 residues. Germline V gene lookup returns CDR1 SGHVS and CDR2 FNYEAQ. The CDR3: CASSPRPGGTDTQYF. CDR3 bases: TGTGCCAGCAGCCCCCGGCCCGGGGGCACAGATACGCAGTATTTT. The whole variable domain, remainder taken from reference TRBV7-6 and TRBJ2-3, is GAGVSQSPRYKVTKRGQDVALRCDPISGHVSLYWYRQALGQGPEFLTYFNYEAQQDKSGLPNDRFSAERPEGSISTLTIQRTEQRDSAMYRCASSPRPGGTDTQYFGPGTRLTVL.

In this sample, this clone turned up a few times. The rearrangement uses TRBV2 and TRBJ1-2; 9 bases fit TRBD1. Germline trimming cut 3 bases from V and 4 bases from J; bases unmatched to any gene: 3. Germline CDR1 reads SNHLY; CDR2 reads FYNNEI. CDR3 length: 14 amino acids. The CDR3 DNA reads TGTGCCAGCAGTGATCAGGGACAGGGCTATGGCTACACCTTC. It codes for CASSDQGQGYGYTF. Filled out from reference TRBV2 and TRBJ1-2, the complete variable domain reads EPEVTQTPSHQVTQMGQEVILRCVPISNHLYFYWYRQILGQKVEFLVSFYNNEISEKSEIFDDQFSVERPDGSNFTLKIRSTKLEDSAMYFCASSDQGQGYGYTFGSGTRLTVV.

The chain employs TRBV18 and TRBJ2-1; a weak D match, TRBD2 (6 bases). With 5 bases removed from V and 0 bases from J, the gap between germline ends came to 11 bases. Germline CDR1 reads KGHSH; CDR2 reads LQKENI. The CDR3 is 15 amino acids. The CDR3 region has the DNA TGTGCCAGCTCATTCACGGGGGACTCCTACAATGAGCAGTTCTTC. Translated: CASSFTGDSYNEQFF.

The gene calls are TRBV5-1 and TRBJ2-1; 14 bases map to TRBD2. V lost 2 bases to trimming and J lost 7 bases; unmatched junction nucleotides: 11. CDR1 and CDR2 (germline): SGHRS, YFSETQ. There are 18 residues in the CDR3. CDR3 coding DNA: TGCGCCAGCAGCTTAGTTCCGGGACTAGCGGGGGAGGGGAATGAGCAGTTCTTC. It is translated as CASSLVPGLAGEGNEQFF. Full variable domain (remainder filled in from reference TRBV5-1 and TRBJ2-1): KAGVTQTPRYLIKTRGQQVTLSCSPISGHRSVSWYQQTPGQGLQFLFEYFSETQRNKGNFPGRFSGRQFSNSRSEMNVSTLELGDSALYLCASSLVPGLAGEGNEQFFGPGTRLTVL.

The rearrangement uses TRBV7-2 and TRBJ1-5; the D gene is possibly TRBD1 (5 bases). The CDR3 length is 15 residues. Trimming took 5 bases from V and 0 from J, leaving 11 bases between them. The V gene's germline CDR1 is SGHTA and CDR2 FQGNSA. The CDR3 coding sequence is TGTGCCAGCAGCCATGGGGCCAATAGCAATCAGCCCCAGCATTTT. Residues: CASSHGANSNQPQHF. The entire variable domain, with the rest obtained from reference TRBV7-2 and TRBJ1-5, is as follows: GAGVSQSPSNKVTEKGKDVELRCDPISGHTALYWYRQSLGQGLEFLIYFQGNSAPDKSGLPSDRFSAERTGGSVSTLTIQRTQQEDSAVYLCASSHGANSNQPQHFGDGTRLSIL.

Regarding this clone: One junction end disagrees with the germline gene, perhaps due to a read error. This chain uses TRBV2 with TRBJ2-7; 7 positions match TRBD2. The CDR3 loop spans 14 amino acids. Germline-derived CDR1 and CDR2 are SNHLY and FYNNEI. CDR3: CASSEGGSSYEQHF. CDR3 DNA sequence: TGTGCCAGCAGTGAGGGGGGGAGCTCCTACGAGCAGCACTTC.

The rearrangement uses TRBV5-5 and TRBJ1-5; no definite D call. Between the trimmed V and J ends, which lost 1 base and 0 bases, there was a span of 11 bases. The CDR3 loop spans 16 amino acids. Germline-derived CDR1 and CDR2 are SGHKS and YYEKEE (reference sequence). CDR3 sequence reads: CASSLTPVSSNQPQHF. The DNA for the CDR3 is TGTGCCAGCAGCTTGACGCCGGTTTCTAGCAATCAGCCCCAGCATTTT.

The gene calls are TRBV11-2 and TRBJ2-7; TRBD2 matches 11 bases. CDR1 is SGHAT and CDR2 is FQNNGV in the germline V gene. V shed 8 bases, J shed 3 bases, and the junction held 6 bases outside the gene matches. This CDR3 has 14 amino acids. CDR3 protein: CASSYSGGDYEQYV. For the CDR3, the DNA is TGTGCCAGCTCCTATAGCGGGGGGGACTACGAGCAGTACGTC.

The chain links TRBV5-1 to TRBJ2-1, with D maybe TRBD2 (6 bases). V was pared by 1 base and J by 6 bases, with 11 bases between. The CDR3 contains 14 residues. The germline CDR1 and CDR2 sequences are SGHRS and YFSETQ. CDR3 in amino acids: CASSLTSSGNEQFF. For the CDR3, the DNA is TGCGCCAGCAGCTTGACTAGCTCGGGCAATGAGCAGTTCTTC.

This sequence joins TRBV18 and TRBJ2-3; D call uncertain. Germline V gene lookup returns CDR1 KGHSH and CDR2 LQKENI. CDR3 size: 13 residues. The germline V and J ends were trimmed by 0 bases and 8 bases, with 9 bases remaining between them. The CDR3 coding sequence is TGTGCCAGCTCACCACCTGGCTCAGGTACGCAGTATTTT. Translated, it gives CASSPPGSGTQYF.

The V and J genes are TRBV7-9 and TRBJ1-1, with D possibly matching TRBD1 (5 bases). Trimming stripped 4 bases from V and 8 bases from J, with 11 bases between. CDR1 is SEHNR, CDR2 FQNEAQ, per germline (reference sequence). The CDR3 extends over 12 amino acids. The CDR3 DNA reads TGTGCCAGCAGCTCCGTTACAGGAGAAGCTTTCTTT. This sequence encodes CASSSVTGEAFF.

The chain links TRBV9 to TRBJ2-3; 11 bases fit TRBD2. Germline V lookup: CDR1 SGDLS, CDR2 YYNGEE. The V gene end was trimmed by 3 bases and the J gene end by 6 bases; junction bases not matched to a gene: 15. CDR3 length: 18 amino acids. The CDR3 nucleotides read TGTGCCAGCAGCGGAAACCTAGCGGGAGGTCCCCTGGGGGATACGCAGTATTTT. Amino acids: CASSGNLAGGPLGDTQYF.

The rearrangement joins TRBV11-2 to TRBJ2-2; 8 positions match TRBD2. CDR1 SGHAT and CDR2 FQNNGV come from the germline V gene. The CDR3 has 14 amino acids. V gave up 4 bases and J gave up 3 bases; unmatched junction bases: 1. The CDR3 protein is CASSSLADTGELFF. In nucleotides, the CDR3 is TGTGCCAGCAGCTCACTAGCGGACACCGGGGAGCTGTTTTTT. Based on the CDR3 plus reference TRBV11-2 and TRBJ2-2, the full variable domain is EAGVAQSPRYKIIEKRQSVAFWCNPISGHATLYWYQQILGQGPKLLIQFQNNGVVDDSQLPKDRFSAERLKGVDSTLKIQPAKLEDSAVYLCASSSLADTGELFFGEGSRLTVL.

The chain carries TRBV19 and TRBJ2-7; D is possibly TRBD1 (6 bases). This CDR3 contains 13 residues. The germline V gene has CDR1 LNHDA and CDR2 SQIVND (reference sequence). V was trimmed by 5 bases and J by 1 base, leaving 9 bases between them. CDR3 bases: TGTGCCAGTAGTGTACAGGGATCCTACGAGCAGTACTTC. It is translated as CASSVQGSYEQYF.